Described below is a single TCR beta chain sequence and its context. The data stem from a study of blood T cell repertoires in COVID-19. Study-level background: PBMCs, B-cell-depleted T cells, or T cells were the source of the cDNA or gDNA that made up the material.

Cohort allocation depended upon clinical history that participants reported. Cohort 3 recovery required two negative PCRs, clearance, or symptom resolution. Here immunoSEQ multiplex PCR was the method, and the copy in TCRdb shows in-frame clones only, minus some. The sample has under 150,000 clones, around nine tenths seen once. V shed 3 bases and J 4 bases; nucleotides not matched to a gene: 2. The germline CDR1 and CDR2 sequences are SGHRS and YFSETQ. The CDR3 totals 14 residues. The TCR sequence derives from a woman aged 45-65 years who had recovered from COVID-19. V gene TRBV5-1 combines with J gene TRBJ1-5; 9 nucleotides match TRBD1. The sequenced sample consisted of PBMCs or T cells enriched from blood (not recorded which). CDR3 protein: CASSSGQGNQPQHF. The CDR3 nucleotides are TGCGCCAGCAGCTCCGGACAGGGGAATCAGCCCCAGCATTTT.